What follows are 16 T cell receptor beta chains derived from one specimen sequenced in a study of immune characterization of retroperitoneal liposarcoma. TCRdb ran MiXCR on the PCR reads and lists one entry per CDR3 protein. In the table there are around 2,300 distinct CDR3 sequences, roughly 52% of which are singletons. Sequenced sample: tumor tissue. Receptors were obtained from a female donor with retroperitoneal liposarcoma.

The gene calls are TRBV6-1 and TRBJ2-1, with TRBD2 matching 10 bases. The J call may be mistaken, given a closer DNA end match to TRBJ2-5. CDR3 length equals 14 residues. Germline V gives CDR1 MNHNS, CDR2 SASEGT. CDR3 amino acids: CASSSGTSVTTQYF. The CDR3 bases are TGTGCCAGCAGTTCCGGGACTAGCGTTACGACCCAGTACTTC.

This rearrangement joins TRBV27 to TRBJ2-2, with D possibly matching TRBD2 (6 bases). This CDR3 comprises 13 residues. V lost 2 bases, J lost 10 bases, and 11 bases lay in between. Looked up from germline, CDR1 is MNHEY and CDR2 is SMNVEV (reference sequence). CDR3 sequence reads: CASSLRREEELFF. CDR3 bases: TGTGCCAGCAGTTTAAGGAGGGAGGAGGAGCTGTTTTTT.

The rearrangement joins TRBV6-1 to TRBJ2-2; D gene uncertain. Between the trimmed V and J ends, which lost 2 bases and 4 bases, there was a span of 8 bases. The CDR3 runs to 14 residues. The germline V gene encodes CDR1 MNHNS and CDR2 SASEGT. CDR3 sequence reads: CASSEWAVTGELFF. CDR3 sequence (DNA): TGTGCCAGCAGTGAATGGGCAGTCACCGGGGAGCTGTTTTTT.

Here the CDR3 DNA reads TGTGCCTTACAGGGGCAGGGAGAAGGGGGAGCCAAAAACATTCAGTACTTC. As protein: CALQGQGEGGAKNIQYF. V gene TRBV7-3 combines with J gene TRBJ2-4; TRBD1 aligns across 7 bases. The CDR3 loop spans 17 amino acids. Germline CDR1 is SGHTA and CDR2 is FQGTGA. Trimming at V came to 11 bases and at J to 0 bases, leaving 16 bases not matched to a gene.

The J gene is TRBJ2-1, the V gene TRBV12-3 or TRBV12-4; a possible D gene is TRBD2 (5 bases). The end of the DNA is better explained by TRBJ2-7, so the J call may be wrong. This CDR3 is built from 13 residues. CDR3 DNA sequence: TGTGCCAGCACCCTAACTAGGATACACGAGCAGTACTTC. Its translation is CASTLTRIHEQYF.

The chain uses TRBV6-6 and TRBJ2-4; 11 bases agree with TRBD2. The end of the DNA is better explained by TRBJ2-7, so the J call may be wrong. Germline assignment: CDR1 MNHNY and CDR2 SVGAGI (reference sequence). This CDR3 is built from 15 residues. CDR3: CASSSSGGITYEQYF. CDR3 DNA sequence: TGTGCCAGCAGTTCTAGCGGGGGGATTACCTACGAGCAGTACTTC.

The chain combines TRBV11-3 with TRBJ2-3; perhaps TRBD2 as D (5 bases). Deletions cut 3 bases from V and 5 bases from J, with 12 bases between. The germline V gene has CDR1 SGHNT and CDR2 YENEEA. The CDR3 length is 14 residues. The CDR3 spells CASSFVGRVDTQYF. The CDR3 coding sequence is TGTGCCAGCAGCTTCGTCGGGCGGGTAGATACGCAGTATTTT.

The rearrangement links TRBV7-2 to TRBJ1-5; TRBD1 is a possible D gene (5 bases). In germline, CDR1 is SGHTA, CDR2 FQGNSA. The V end was cut by 3 bases, the J end by 2 bases, with 17 bases between. The CDR3 length is 17 residues. The CDR3 spells CASSFIGRGGGNQPQHF. CDR3 nucleotide sequence: TGTGCCAGCAGCTTCATAGGGCGGGGGGGGGGCAATCAGCCCCAGCATTTT.

The chain uses TRBV6-1 and TRBJ2-2; 8 bases align to TRBD1. V lost 8 bases and J lost 3; bases outside the gene matches: 8. The CDR3 sequence is 15 residues long. Germline V CDR1 and CDR2: MNHNS, SASEGT. CDR3 DNA sequence: TGTGCCAGCGGTAGGGGGACAGGCTACACCGGGGAGCTGTTTTTT. Its translation is CASGRGTGYTGELFF.

This clonotype showed up just a few times. The chain employs TRBV6-1 and TRBJ2-1; the match to TRBD1 covers 8 bases. Trimming cost V 8 bases and J 0 bases; bases outside gene matches: 0. The CDR3 totals 13 residues. Germline CDR1 is MNHNS and CDR2 is SASEGT. DNA of the CDR3: TGTGCCAGCGGACAGGGCTCCTACAATGAGCAGTTCTTC. This codes for CASGQGSYNEQFF.

The rearrangement joins TRBV7-2 to TRBJ2-3; D is uncertain. CDR1 and CDR2 (germline): SGHTA, FQGNSA. The V end lost 5 bases, the J end lost 7 bases, and 10 bases lay between the germline ends. The CDR3 runs to 12 residues. The CDR3 spells CASSADWNTQYF. CDR3 sequence (DNA): TGTGCCAGCAGCGCCGACTGGAATACGCAGTATTTT.

J is TRBJ2-2 and V is TRBV11-3; D gene uncertain. Germline V gene data show CDR1 as SGHNT and CDR2 as YENEEA. Trimming removed 6 bases at V and 2 bases at J, with 7 bases between. The CDR3 consists of 13 residues. This chain's CDR3 is CASSIGNTGELFF. In DNA form, the CDR3 reads TGTGCCAGCAGTATTGGAAACACCGGGGAGCTGTTTTTT.

The rearrangement links TRBV12-3 or TRBV12-4 to TRBJ2-5; tentatively, D is TRBD2 (5 bases). The CDR3 extends over 13 amino acids. Between the trimmed V and J ends, which lost 5 bases and 5 bases, there was a span of 12 bases. The CDR3 region is CASSDGSGETQYF. CDR3 coding DNA: TGTGCCAGCAGTGACGGGTCGGGGGAGACCCAGTACTTC.

The gene calls are TRBV27 and TRBJ1-1; D may be TRBD1 (5 bases). V shed 4 bases and J shed 6 bases, with 15 bases lying between them. This CDR3 contains 14 residues. The germline CDR1 and CDR2 sequences are MNHEY and SMNVEV (reference sequence). CDR3 DNA: TGTGCCAGCAGTTCTCCTGCCCAGACAGCTGAAGCTTTCTTT. Translating gives CASSSPAQTAEAFF.

The chain recombines TRBV11-2 with TRBJ2-1; D possibly corresponds to TRBD1 (5 bases). CDR3 length equals 14 residues. V lost 5 bases, J lost 13 bases, and 21 bases lay in between. CDR1 and CDR2 (germline): SGHAT, FQNNGV. In DNA form, the CDR3 reads TGTGCCAGCAGCACGCAAAGGACACGGAAAGGACAGTTCTTC. It encodes CASSTQRTRKGQFF.

This clonotype was observed a handful of times. CDR3 coding DNA: TGTGCCAGCAGCCGGACTAGCTGGGAGCAGTTCTTC. Translating gives CASSRTSWEQFF. This chain joins TRBV12-3 or TRBV12-4 and TRBJ2-1; 8 nucleotides agree with TRBD2. Trimming at V came to 6 bases and at J to 10 bases, leaving 5 bases not matched to a gene. This CDR3 has 12 residues.